This paragraph covers one TCR beta chain sequence. The data were taken from a study of cytomegalovirus exposure and HLA in healthy donors. Profiled with immunoSEQ multiplex PCR; TCRdb holds only in-frame clones, not every one. The sample records about 330,000 clones, 86% being singletons. Per germline, CDR1 SGHRS and CDR2 YFSETQ. The V end was cut by 0 bases, the J end by 5 bases, with 11 bases between. The CDR3 covers 14 residues. The sequencing sample was made of PBMCs. The chain combines TRBV5-1 with TRBJ1-1, with D perhaps TRBD1 (6 bases). The source of this sequence is a woman between 18 and 29 years old in good health and CMV-seronegative. The CDR3 spells CASSLGVQGTEAFF. The CDR3 DNA sequence: TGCGCCAGCAGCTTGGGGGTCCAGGGGACTGAAGCTTTCTTT.